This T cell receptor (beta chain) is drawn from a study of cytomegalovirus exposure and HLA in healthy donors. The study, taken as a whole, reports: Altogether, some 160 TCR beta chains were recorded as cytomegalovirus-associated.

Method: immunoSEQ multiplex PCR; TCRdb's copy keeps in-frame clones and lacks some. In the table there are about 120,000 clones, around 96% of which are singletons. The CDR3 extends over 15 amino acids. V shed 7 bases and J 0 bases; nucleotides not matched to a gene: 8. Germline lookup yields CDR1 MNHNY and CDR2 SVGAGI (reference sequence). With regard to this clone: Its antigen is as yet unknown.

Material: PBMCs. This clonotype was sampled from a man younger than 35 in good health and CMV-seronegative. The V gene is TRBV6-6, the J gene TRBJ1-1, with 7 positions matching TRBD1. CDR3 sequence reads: CASTLKGGMNTEAFF. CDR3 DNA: TGTGCCAGCACCCTGAAAGGGGGCATGAACACTGAAGCTTTCTTT.